This is a list of T cell receptor beta chains from one sample in a study of blood T cell repertoires in COVID-19. The table came from immunoSEQ multiplex PCR; TCRdb's copy has only in-frame clones and leaves some out. The data show 85,000 to 100,000 clones, with about 78% seen just once and roughly 8.6% held by the top ten. The specimen was peripheral blood. The receptor set was obtained from a man in his fifties who had recovered from COVID-19. Each CDR3 is given without its conserved first and last residue.

v_call cdr3_length cdr3_aa
TRBV18 14 ASSPPSSGAKNIQY
TRBV12-3/TRBV12-4 10 ASSYDTTEQY
TRBV27 13 ASSIRGQGTYGYT
TRBV3-1/TRBV3-2 12 ASSQDPFGTEAF
TRBV3-1/TRBV3-2 14 ASSPRENYGRETQY
TRBV6-2/TRBV6-3 11 ASSYQAAYEQY
TRBV18 13 ASSPGTGGYNEQF
TRBV28 12 ASSYRTKFYGYT
TRBV11-1 14 ASSFRRGTGIHEQY
TRBV12-3/TRBV12-4 10 AFRGIGNTIY
TRBV10-3 13 AISELTGSAETQY
TRBV9 15 ASSVEYSGRAVNEQF
TRBV19 13 ASRSSLADYNEQF
TRBV19 11 ASTNGGPDTQY
TRBV29-1 11 SVDPRVTDTQY
TRBV5-1 13 ASSLRTGVRQEQF
TRBV5-1 11 ASSGPGSETQY
TRBV28 12 ASSFSGNNYGYT